Listed below are T cell receptor beta chains from one sample, sequenced in a study of blood T cells in healthy people across ages. In TCRdb, the 5' RACE reads were re-called with MiXCR into one record per CDR3 protein. This sample yields 1,500,000 or so distinct CDR3 sequences, of which approximately 59% are seen a single time; over 5.5% belongs to the top ten. Sequenced sample: blood. The receptors derive from a man younger than 35 in good health. Both conserved end residues are part of each CDR3. The D gene is left open where the match is weak. Size is omitted from some rows. Given values are once, few, many or a class for expanded clones.

v_gene,abundance,j_gene,d_gene,CDR3aa,CDR3nt
TRBV12-3/TRBV12-4,.,TRBJ1-6,TRBD1,CARRDRKNSPLHF,TGTGCCAGACGGGACAGGAAAAATTCACCCCTCCACTTT
TRBV6-5,.,TRBJ2-3,.,CASSYSTLGADTQYF,TGTGCCAGCAGTTACTCGACGCTCGGTGCAGATACGCAGTATTTT
TRBV20-1,.,TRBJ2-7,.,CSARDRGAPSYEQYF,TGCAGTGCTAGAGATAGGGGGGCGCCTTCCTACGAGCAGTACTTC
TRBV5-1,.,TRBJ2-7,.,CASSLQQSSYEQYF,TGCGCCAGCAGCTTGCAACAGAGCTCCTACGAGCAGTACTTC
TRBV20-1,.,TRBJ2-7,.,CSAGRVGGTEQYF,TGCAGTGCGGGGCGGGTTGGTGGGACCGAGCAGTACTTC
TRBV29-1,few,TRBJ2-1,.,CSVASYNEQFF,TGCAGCGTTGCTTCGTACAATGAGCAGTTCTTC
TRBV20-1,.,TRBJ2-1,.,CSAREDGVNEQFF,TGCAGTGCTAGAGAGGATGGTGTCAATGAGCAGTTCTTC
TRBV7-2,.,TRBJ1-1,.,CASSPAALNTEAFF,TGTGCCAGCAGCCCAGCAGCTCTGAACACTGAAGCTTTCTTT
TRBV28,few,TRBJ2-4,.,CASSSQGLVTDIQYF,TGTGCCAGCAGTTCCCAGGGGCTCGTTACGGACATTCAGTACTTC
TRBV29-1,.,TRBJ2-7,TRBD2,CSVEDSSGTAYEQYF,TGCAGCGTTGAAGATTCTAGCGGGACAGCCTACGAGCAGTACTTC